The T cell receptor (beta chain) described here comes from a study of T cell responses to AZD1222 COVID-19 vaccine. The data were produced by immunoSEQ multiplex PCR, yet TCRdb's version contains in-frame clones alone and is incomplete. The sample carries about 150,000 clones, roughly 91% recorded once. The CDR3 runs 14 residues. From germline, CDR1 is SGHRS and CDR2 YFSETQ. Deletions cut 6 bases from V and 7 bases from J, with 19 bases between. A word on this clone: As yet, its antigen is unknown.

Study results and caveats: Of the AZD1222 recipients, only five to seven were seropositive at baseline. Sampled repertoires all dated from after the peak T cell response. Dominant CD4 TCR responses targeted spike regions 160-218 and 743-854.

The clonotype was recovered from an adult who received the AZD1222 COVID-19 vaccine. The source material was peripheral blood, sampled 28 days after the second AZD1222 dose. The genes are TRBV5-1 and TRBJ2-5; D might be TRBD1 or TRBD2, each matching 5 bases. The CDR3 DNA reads TGCGCCAGCAAACCGGGGCCGGACGATGGGACCCAGTACTTC. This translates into CASKPGPDDGTQYF.